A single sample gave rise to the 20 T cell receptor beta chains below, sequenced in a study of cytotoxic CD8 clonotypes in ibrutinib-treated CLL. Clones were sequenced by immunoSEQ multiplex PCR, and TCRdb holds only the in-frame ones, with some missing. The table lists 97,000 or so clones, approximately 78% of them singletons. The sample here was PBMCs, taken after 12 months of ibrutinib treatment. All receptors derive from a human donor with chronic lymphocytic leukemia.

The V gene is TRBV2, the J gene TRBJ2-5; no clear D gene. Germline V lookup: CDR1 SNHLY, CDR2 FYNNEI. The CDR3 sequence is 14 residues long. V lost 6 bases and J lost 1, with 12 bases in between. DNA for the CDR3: TGTGCCAGCAGCCGAGCAGGTCCCCAAGAGACCCAGTACTTC. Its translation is CASSRAGPQETQYF.

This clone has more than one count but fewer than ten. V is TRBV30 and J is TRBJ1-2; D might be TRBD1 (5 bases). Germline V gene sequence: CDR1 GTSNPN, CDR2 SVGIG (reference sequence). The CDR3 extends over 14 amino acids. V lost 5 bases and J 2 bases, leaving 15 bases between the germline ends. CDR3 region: CAWAFGTGNYGYTF. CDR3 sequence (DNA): TGTGCCTGGGCATTTGGGACTGGCAACTATGGCTACACCTTC.

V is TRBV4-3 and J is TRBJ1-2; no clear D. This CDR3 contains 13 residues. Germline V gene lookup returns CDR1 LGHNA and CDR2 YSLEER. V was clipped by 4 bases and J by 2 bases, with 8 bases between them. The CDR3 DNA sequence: TGCGCCAGCAGCCGCCTACTAAACTATGGCTACACCTTC. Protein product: CASSRLLNYGYTF.

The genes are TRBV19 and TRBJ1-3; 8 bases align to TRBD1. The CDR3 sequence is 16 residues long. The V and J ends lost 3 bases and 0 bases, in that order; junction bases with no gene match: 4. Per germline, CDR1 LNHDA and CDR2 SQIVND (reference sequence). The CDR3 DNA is TGTGCCAGTAGTATGGGGACAGGCAACTCTGGAAACACCATATATTTT. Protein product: CASSMGTGNSGNTIYF. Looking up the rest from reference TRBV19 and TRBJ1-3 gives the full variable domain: DGGITQSPKYLFRKEGQNVTLSCEQNLNHDAMYWYRQDPGQGLRLIYYSQIVNDFQKGDIAEGYSVSREKKESFPLTVTSAQKNPTAFYLCASSMGTGNSGNTIYFGEGSWLTVV.

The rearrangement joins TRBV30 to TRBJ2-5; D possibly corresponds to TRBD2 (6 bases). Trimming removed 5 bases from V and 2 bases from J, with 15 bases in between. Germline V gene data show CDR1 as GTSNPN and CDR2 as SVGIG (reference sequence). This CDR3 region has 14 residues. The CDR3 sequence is CAWGGGAVQETQYF. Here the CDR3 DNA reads TGTGCCTGGGGAGGAGGGGCCGTACAAGAGACCCAGTACTTC.

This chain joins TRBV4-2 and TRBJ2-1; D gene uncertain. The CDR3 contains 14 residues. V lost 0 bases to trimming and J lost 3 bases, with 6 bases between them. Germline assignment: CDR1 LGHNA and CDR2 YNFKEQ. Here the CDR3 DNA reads TGTGCCAGCAGCCAAGACTCCGTCTACAATGAGCAGTTCTTC. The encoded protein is CASSQDSVYNEQFF.

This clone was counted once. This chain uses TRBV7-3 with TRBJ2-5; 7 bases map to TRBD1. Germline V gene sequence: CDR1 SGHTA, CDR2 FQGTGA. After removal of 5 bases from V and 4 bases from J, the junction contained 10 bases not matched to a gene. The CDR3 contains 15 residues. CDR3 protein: CASSRQGGFSETQYF. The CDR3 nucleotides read TGTGCCAGCAGCAGACAGGGTGGTTTCTCAGAGACCCAGTACTTC.

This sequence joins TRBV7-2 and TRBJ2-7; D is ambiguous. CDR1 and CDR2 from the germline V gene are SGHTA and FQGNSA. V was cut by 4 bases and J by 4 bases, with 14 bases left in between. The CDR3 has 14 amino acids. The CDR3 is CASSSKPGMYEQYF. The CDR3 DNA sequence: TGTGCCAGCAGCTCGAAACCCGGAATGTACGAGCAGTACTTC.

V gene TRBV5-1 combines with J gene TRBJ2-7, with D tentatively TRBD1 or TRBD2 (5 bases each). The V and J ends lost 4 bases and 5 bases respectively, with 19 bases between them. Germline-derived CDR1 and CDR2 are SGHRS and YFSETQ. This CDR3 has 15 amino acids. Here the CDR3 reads CASSPEVQGYHEQYF. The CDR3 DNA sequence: TGCGCCAGCAGCCCGGAGGTCCAGGGATACCACGAGCAGTACTTC. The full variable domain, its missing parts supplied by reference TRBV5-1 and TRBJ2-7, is KAGVTQTPRYLIKTRGQQVTLSCSPISGHRSVSWYQQTPGQGLQFLFEYFSETQRNKGNFPGRFSGRQFSNSRSEMNVSTLELGDSALYLCASSPEVQGYHEQYFGPGTRLTVT.

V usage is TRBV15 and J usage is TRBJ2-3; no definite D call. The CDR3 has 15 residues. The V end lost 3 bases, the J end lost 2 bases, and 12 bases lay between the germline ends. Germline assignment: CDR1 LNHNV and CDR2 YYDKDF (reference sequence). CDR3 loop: CATSSSPTLTDTQYF. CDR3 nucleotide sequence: TGTGCCACCAGCAGTTCTCCGACACTCACAGATACGCAGTATTTT.

The CDR3 nucleotides are TGTGCCAGCAGCCAAGCCTCGGGACAGGGATCCTACGAGCAGTACTTC. This sequence encodes CASSQASGQGSYEQYF. The chain carries TRBV4-2 and TRBJ2-7; TRBD1 matches 9 bases. The J segment lost 1 base and the V segment lost 1 base, leaving 5 bases of the junction unmatched. Per the germline V gene, CDR1 is LGHNA and CDR2 is YNFKEQ. CDR3 length: 16 residues.

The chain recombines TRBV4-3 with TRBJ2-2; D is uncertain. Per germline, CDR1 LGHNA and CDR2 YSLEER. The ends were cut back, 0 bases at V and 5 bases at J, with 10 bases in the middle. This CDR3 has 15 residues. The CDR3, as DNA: TGCGCCAGCAGCCAAGAGATCCGTGATACCGGGGAGCTGTTTTTT. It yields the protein CASSQEIRDTGELFF.

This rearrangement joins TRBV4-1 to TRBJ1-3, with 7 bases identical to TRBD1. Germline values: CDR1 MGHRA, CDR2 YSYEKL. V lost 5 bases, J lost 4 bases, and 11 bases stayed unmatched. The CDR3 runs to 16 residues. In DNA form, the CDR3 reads TGCGCCAGCAGCTTGGCCGAGGGGGCGAGAGGAAACACCATATATTTT. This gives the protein CASSLAEGARGNTIYF.

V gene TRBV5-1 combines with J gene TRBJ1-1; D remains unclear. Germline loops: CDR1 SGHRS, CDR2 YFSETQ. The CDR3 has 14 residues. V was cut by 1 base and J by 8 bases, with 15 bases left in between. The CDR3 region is CASSLMGPEDEAFF. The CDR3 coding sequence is TGCGCCAGCAGCTTGATGGGCCCTGAGGACGAAGCTTTCTTT.

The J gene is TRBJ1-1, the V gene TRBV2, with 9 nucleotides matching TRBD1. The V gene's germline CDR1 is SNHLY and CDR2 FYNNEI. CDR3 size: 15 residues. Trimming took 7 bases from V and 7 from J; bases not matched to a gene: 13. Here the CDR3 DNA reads TGTGCCAGCATTCAAGCTGGGACAGGGCACTTTGAAGCTTTCTTT. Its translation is CASIQAGTGHFEAFF.

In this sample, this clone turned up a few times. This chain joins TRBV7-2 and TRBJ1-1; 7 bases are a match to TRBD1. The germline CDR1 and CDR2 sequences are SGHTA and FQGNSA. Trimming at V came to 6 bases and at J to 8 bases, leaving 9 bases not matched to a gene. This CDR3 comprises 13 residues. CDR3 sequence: CASSRDSREEAFF. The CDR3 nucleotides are TGTGCCAGCAGTCGGGACAGCCGAGAAGAAGCTTTCTTT.

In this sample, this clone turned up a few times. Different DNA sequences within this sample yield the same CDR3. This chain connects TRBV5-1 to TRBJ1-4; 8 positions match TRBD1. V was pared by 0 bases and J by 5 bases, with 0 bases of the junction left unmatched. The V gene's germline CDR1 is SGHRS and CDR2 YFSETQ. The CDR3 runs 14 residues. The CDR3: CASSLGQGNEKLFF. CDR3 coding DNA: TGCGCCAGCAGCTTGGGACAGGGGAATGAAAAACTGTTTTTT. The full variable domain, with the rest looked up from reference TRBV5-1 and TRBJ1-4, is KAGVTQTPRYLIKTRGQQVTLSCSPISGHRSVSWYQQTPGQGLQFLFEYFSETQRNKGNFPGRFSGRQFSNSRSEMNVSTLELGDSALYLCASSLGQGNEKLFFGSGTQLSVL.

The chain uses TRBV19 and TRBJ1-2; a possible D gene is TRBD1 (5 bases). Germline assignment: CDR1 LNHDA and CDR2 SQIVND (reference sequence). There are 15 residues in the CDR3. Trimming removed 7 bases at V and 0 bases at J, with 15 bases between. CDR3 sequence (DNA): TGTGCCAGTACCCCAACGGACACCTCTAACTATGGCTACACCTTC. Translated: CASTPTDTSNYGYTF.

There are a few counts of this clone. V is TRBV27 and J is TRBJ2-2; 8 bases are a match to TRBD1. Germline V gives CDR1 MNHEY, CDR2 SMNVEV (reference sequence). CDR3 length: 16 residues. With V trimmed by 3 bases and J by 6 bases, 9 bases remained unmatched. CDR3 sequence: CASSLGQGAIPGELFF. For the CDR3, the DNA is TGTGCCAGCAGTTTGGGGCAGGGGGCTATCCCCGGGGAGCTGTTTTTT.

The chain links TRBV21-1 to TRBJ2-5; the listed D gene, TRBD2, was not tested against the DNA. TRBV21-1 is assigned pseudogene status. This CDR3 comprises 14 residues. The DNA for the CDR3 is TGTGCCAGCAGCCCGGGACTTTCTCAAGAGACCCAGTACTTC. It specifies CASSPGLSQETQYF.